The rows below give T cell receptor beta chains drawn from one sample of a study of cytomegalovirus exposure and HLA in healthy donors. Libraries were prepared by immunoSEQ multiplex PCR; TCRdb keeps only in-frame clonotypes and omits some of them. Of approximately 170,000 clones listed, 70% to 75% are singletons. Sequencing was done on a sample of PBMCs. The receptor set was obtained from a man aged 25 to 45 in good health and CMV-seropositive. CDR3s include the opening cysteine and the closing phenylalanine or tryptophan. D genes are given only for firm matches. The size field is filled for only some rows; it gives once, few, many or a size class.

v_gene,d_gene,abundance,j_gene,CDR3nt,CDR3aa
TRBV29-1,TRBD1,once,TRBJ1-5,TGCAGCGTTTTCCGGGACAGGGCATACAATCAGCCCCAGCATTTT,CSVFRDRAYNQPQHF
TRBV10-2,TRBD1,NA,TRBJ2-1,TGCGCCAGCAGTGAGTTGGGACAGGGCGGGCATGAGCAGTTCTTC,CASSELGQGGHEQFF
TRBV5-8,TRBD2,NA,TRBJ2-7,TGTGCCAGCAGCTTAACTAGCGGCAACTACGAGCAGTACTTC,CASSLTSGNYEQYF
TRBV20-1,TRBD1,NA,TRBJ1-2,TGCAGTGCCCAGGGGGCGGATGGCTACACCTTC,CSAQGADGYTF
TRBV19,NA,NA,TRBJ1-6,TGTGCCAGTACCATGGGGAGGGACAATTCACCCCTCCACTTT,CASTMGRDNSPLHF
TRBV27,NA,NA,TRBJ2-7,TGTGCCAGCAGTTTAATGGACAGCTACGAGCAGTACTTC,CASSLMDSYEQYF
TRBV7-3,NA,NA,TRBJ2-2,TGTGCCAGCAGCTTCCCGGGAACCGGGGAGCTGTTTTTT,CASSFPGTGELFF
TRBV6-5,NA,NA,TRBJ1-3,TGTGCCAGCACCAAACCCACGACGGGTGGAAACACCATATATTTT,CASTKPTTGGNTIYF
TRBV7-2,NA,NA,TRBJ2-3,TGTGCCAGCAGCTTAGGGACAGCCACAGATACGCAGTATTTT,CASSLGTATDTQYF
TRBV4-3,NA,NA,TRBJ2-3,TGCGCCAGCAGCCAAGATTTGGGCGCAGATACGCAGTATTTT,CASSQDLGADTQYF
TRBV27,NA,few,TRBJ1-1,TGTGCCAGCAGTCCCTGGGGGGTGTCTGAAGCTTTCTTT,CASSPWGVSEAFF
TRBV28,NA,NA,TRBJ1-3,TGTGCCAGCAGAAACAGGGACTCTGGAAACACCATATATTTT,CASRNRDSGNTIYF
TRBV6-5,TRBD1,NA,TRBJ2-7,TGTGCCAGCAGCCTTGGGCAGGGGGCTTACGAGCAGTACTTC,CASSLGQGAYEQYF
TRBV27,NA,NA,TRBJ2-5,TGTGCCAGCAGTTTATGGCCCGGGGAGACCCAGTACTTC,CASSLWPGETQYF
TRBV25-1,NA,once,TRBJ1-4,TGTGCCAGCAGTCAAGGGGGAAAAACTCATGCAACTAATGAAAAACTGTTTTTT,CASSQGGKTHATNEKLFF
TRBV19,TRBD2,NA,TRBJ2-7,TGTGCCAGTAGCTTAGCGGGGGGGTTGTCCTACGAGCAGTACTTC,CASSLAGGLSYEQYF
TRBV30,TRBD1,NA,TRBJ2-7,TGTGCCTGGACAAGAGGTCGGGGACAGGGGGCCTACGAGCAGTACTTC,CAWTRGRGQGAYEQYF
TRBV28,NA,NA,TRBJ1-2,TGTGCCAGCAACAGGGCCTATGGCTACACCTTC,CASNRAYGYTF
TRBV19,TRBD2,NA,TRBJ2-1,TGTGCCAGTAGTATACGGGGGGTTAACAATGAGCAGTTCTTC,CASSIRGVNNEQFF
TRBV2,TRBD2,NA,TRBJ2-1,TGTGCCGGTAGCGGGACACTTTACAATGAGCAGTTCTTC,CAGSGTLYNEQFF
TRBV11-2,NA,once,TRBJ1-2,TGTGCCAGCAGCCCAACTGACTATGGCTACACCTTC,CASSPTDYGYTF
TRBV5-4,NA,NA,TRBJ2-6,TGTGCAACTTCGGGGGTCTCTGGGGCCAACGTCCTGACTTTC,CATSGVSGANVLTF